These 30 T cell receptor beta chains were all obtained from the same sample, sequenced in a study of cytotoxic CD8 clonotypes in ibrutinib-treated CLL (dated by TCRdb to the early 2020s). The library was built by means of the immunoSEQ multiplex PCR assay. As stored in TCRdb, this immuneACCESS dataset retains in-frame rearrangements with V and J assigned. A fraction of the clones does not appear; measured against another copy, unresolved V genes explain less than half of the discrepancy, and the remainder lacks a known reason. The sample table contains 35,000 to 45,000 clones; only one count was recorded for about 72% of them. The top ten clonotypes cover roughly 13% of the sample. The time point label, as the study defines it: 12 months on ibrutinib. Material: PBMCs, obtained after 12 months of ibrutinib treatment. The receptors here all came from a human donor with chronic lymphocytic leukemia.

In this sample, this clone turned up once. The rearrangement links TRBV30 to TRBJ2-7; perhaps TRBD1 as D (6 bases). CDR1 GTSNPN and CDR2 SVGIG come from the germline V gene (reference sequence). This CDR3 has 13 residues. The V end was cut by 2 bases, the J end by 3 bases, with 11 bases between. CDR3 residues: CAWSKTGFYEQYF. CDR3 DNA: TGTGCCTGGAGTAAGACAGGTTTCTACGAGCAGTACTTC.

This clone came up a few times. The chain is built from TRBV5-6 and TRBJ2-1; D could derive from TRBD1 or TRBD2 (5 bases each). The CDR3 extends over 16 amino acids. CDR1 SGHDT and CDR2 YYEEEE come from the germline V gene. The ends were cut back, 4 bases at V and 3 bases at J, with 17 bases in the middle. CDR3 sequence reads: CASSPSGPGLYNEQFF. The CDR3 DNA reads as TGTGCCAGCAGCCCCTCGGGACCGGGCCTCTACAATGAGCAGTTCTTC.

This chain uses TRBV4-3 with TRBJ2-1; D is ambiguous. CDR3 length: 14 amino acids. The V end was cut by 0 bases, the J end by 7 bases, with 10 bases between. Germline V gene sequence: CDR1 LGHNA, CDR2 YSLEER. CDR3 bases: TGCGCCAGCAGCCAAGATGGAGTGGATAATGAGCAGTTCTTC. This translates into CASSQDGVDNEQFF.

The V call is TRBV5-8, the J call TRBJ1-1; tentatively, D is TRBD1 (6 bases). CDR3 length equals 15 residues. Germline V lookup: CDR1 SGHTS, CDR2 YDEGEE. The V gene lost 4 bases and the J gene lost 1 base, with 14 bases spanning the gap. The CDR3 sequence is CASSLPQGQNTEAFF. CDR3 nucleotides: TGTGCCAGCAGCCTTCCACAGGGTCAGAACACTGAAGCTTTCTTT. The variable domain in full, completed from reference TRBV5-8 and TRBJ1-1, reads EAGVTQSPTHLIKTRGQQATLRCSPISGHTSVYWYQQALGLGLQFLLWYDEGEERNRGNFPPRFSGRQFPNYSSELNVNALELEDSALYLCASSLPQGQNTEAFFGQGTRLTVV.

The chain carries TRBV6-1 and TRBJ1-3; 9 bases fit TRBD1. CDR1 and CDR2 (germline): MNHNS, SASEGT. The CDR3 is 22 residues long. The ends lost 1 base at V and 0 bases at J; junction bases unmatched: 19. For the CDR3, the DNA is TGTGCCAGCAGTGAAGGGCCTTTCGGGACAGGGTTTCCCCAGAGCTCTGGAAACACCATATATTTT. Its translation: CASSEGPFGTGFPQSSGNTIYF.

The sample holds a few counts of this clone. This rearrangement joins TRBV19 to TRBJ2-7; D might be TRBD2 (5 bases). In germline, CDR1 is LNHDA, CDR2 SQIVND (reference sequence). Trimming took off 5 bases at V and 0 bases at J, with 11 bases between the two ends. The CDR3 spans 14 residues. CDR3 DNA: TGTGCCAGTAGTGTCCGACTAAGCTCCTACGAGCAGTACTTC. It encodes CASSVRLSSYEQYF.

The J gene is TRBJ2-7, the V gene TRBV6-1, with 9 bases identical to TRBD1. The ends lost 7 bases at V and 2 bases at J; junction bases unmatched: 3. Germline V gene data show CDR1 as MNHNS and CDR2 as SASEGT. The CDR3 is 13 residues long. The CDR3 is CASNRDRAYEQYF. The CDR3 nucleotides read TGTGCCAGCAACCGGGACAGGGCCTACGAGCAGTACTTC.

CDR3 nucleotide sequence: TGTGCCAGCAGCCAGGACAAGCGGGAGAGAACCGACACCGGGGAGCTGTTTTTT. Its protein product is CASSQDKRERTDTGELFF. The genes are TRBV21-1 and TRBJ2-2; the DNA was not used to check the table's D call, TRBD2. TRBV21-1 is tagged as a pseudogene. This CDR3 has 18 residues.

This clone was detected only a few times. The chain combines TRBV11-3 with TRBJ2-1; 14 bases line up with TRBD2. Germline V gene lookup returns CDR1 SGHNT and CDR2 YENEEA. The CDR3 consists of 15 residues. The V and J ends lost 5 bases and 6 bases, in that order; junction bases with no gene match: 3. The CDR3 spells CASSPGTSGSNEQFF. DNA of the CDR3: TGTGCCAGCAGCCCCGGGACTAGCGGGAGCAATGAGCAGTTCTTC.

This chain connects TRBV29-1 to TRBJ1-1, with D hard to call. CDR1 and CDR2 (germline): SQVTM, ANQGSEA. The length of the CDR3 is 11 residues. V lost 2 bases to trimming and J lost 8 bases, with 9 bases between them. The CDR3 loop reads CSVEPGAEAFF. DNA for the CDR3: TGCAGCGTTGAACCCGGTGCGGAAGCTTTCTTT.

This clone was observed a few times. The chain combines TRBV18 with TRBJ2-7, with 9 nucleotides matching TRBD1. The CDR3 has 15 residues. J was trimmed by 6 bases and V by 3 bases; bases with no gene match: 9. CDR1 is KGHSH, CDR2 LQKENI, per germline. CDR3 amino acids: CASSPSTGGASEQYF. CDR3 DNA sequence: TGTGCCAGCTCACCGAGTACAGGGGGCGCTTCCGAGCAGTACTTC.

The rearrangement links TRBV7-2 to TRBJ2-7, with D unresolved. V was cut by 5 bases and J by 4 bases, with 21 bases left in between. The CDR3 length is 16 residues. Germline CDR1 SGHTA, CDR2 FQGNSA. CDR3 amino acids: CASSPKPGRLQYEQYF. DNA for the CDR3: TGTGCCAGCAGCCCCAAGCCTGGGCGACTTCAGTACGAGCAGTACTTC.

This clone was picked up a small number of times. V usage is TRBV10-3 and J usage is TRBJ2-6, with D uncertain. V was cut by 10 bases and J by 2 bases, with 6 bases left in between. Germline-derived CDR1 and CDR2 are ENHRY and SYGVKD. This CDR3 spans 12 amino acids. Here the CDR3 reads CATNAGANVLTF. CDR3 nucleotide sequence: TGTGCCACCAACGCTGGGGCCAACGTCCTGACTTTC.

The V call is TRBV7-2, the J call TRBJ1-3; D remains ambiguous. The V end was cut by 4 bases, the J end by 0 bases, with 4 bases between. This CDR3 is built from 13 residues. The V gene's germline CDR1 is SGHTA and CDR2 FQGNSA. The CDR3 DNA sequence: TGTGCCAGCAGCTCCGGCTCTGGAAACACCATATATTTT. Encoded protein: CASSSGSGNTIYF.

The table lists this clone with a few counts. The chain has TRBV5-1 and TRBJ1-1, with 7 nucleotides matching TRBD1. The CDR3 consists of 14 residues. V gave up 4 bases and J gave up 4 bases; unmatched junction bases: 7. Germline CDR1 and CDR2: SGHRS and YFSETQ. The CDR3 protein is CASSGRRGSTEAFF. The CDR3 coding sequence is TGCGCCAGCAGCGGACGCAGGGGGTCCACTGAAGCTTTCTTT.

In regard to this clone: This specimen includes other DNA sequences encoding the same CDR3. The rearrangement uses TRBV5-1 and TRBJ1-2; weak D call: TRBD1 (5 bases). In germline, CDR1 is SGHRS, CDR2 YFSETQ. CDR3 size: 14 residues. Trimming removed 0 bases from V and 11 bases from J, with 17 bases in between. The CDR3 coding sequence is TGCGCCAGCAGCTTGGGAGGGACTGAGGGTGGTTACACCTTC. It encodes CASSLGGTEGGYTF.

Only a few counts were recorded for this clone. J is TRBJ1-5 and V is TRBV19; D is ambiguous. The CDR3 extends over 13 amino acids. The V gene's germline CDR1 is LNHDA and CDR2 SQIVND (reference sequence). Trimming removed 6 bases from V and 0 bases from J, with 6 bases in between. As DNA, the CDR3 is TGTGCCAGTAGACCGTATAGCAATCAGCCCCAGCATTTT. This codes for CASRPYSNQPQHF.

J is TRBJ2-1 and V is TRBV9, with 10 bases that match TRBD1. The CDR3 runs 16 residues. J gave up 7 bases and V 4 bases, and 11 bases lay outside the gene matches. Germline V gene sequence: CDR1 SGDLS, CDR2 YYNGEE. In DNA, the CDR3 is TGTGCCAGCAGCACCCGGACAGGGGGTAAGAAAAATGAGCAGTTCTTC. It is translated as CASSTRTGGKKNEQFF.

This chain uses TRBV29-1 with TRBJ1-4; possibly TRBD1 for D (5 bases). In germline, CDR1 is SQVTM, CDR2 ANQGSEA. The CDR3 sequence is 12 residues long. V lost 8 bases and J 5 bases, leaving 12 bases between the germline ends. The DNA for the CDR3 is TGCAGCATTCGGGGCGTGAATGAAAAACTGTTTTTT. This gives the protein CSIRGVNEKLFF.

This clone was found a few times. This sequence joins TRBV5-4 and TRBJ1-3, with D uncertain. CDR1 and CDR2 (germline): SGHNT, YYREEE (reference sequence). The V gene lost 4 bases and the J gene lost 0 bases, with 11 bases spanning the gap. The CDR3 has 15 residues. CDR3 coding DNA: TGTGCCAGCAGCCTGAAGGGCCCCTCTGGAAACACCATATATTTT. Residues: CASSLKGPSGNTIYF.

This clone was detected a few times. This sequence joins TRBV28 and TRBJ1-4; D call uncertain. The CDR3 is 14 residues long. Trimming stripped 6 bases from V and 0 bases from J, with 8 bases between. Per the germline V gene, CDR1 is MDHEN and CDR2 is SYDVKM. Here the CDR3 DNA reads TGTGCCAGCAGGCTGGACCCAACTAATGAAAAACTGTTTTTT. It is translated as CASRLDPTNEKLFF. The variable domain in full, completed from reference TRBV28 and TRBJ1-4, reads DVKVTQSSRYLVKRTGEKVFLECVQDMDHENMFWYRQDPGLGLRLIYFSYDVKMKEKGDIPEGYSVSREKKERFSLILESASTNQTSMYLCASRLDPTNEKLFFGSGTQLSVL.

This clone was observed a few times. The chain is built from TRBV28 and TRBJ1-2; TRBD1 aligns across 8 bases. Trimming removed 3 bases from V and 8 bases from J; junction bases left unmatched: 5. CDR1 and CDR2 from the germline V gene are MDHEN and SYDVKM. The CDR3 sequence is 13 residues long. Here the CDR3 reads CASSFQDRVGYTF. CDR3 in DNA: TGTGCCAGCAGTTTCCAGGACAGGGTAGGCTACACCTTC.

The chain uses TRBV2 and TRBJ1-1; 8 bases are a match to TRBD1. Germline V gene data show CDR1 as SNHLY and CDR2 as FYNNEI. This CDR3 region has 13 residues. Germline trimming cut 7 bases from V and 3 bases from J; bases unmatched to any gene: 4. Here the CDR3 DNA reads TGTGCCAGCAATGAGGACAGGGACACTGAAGCTTTCTTT. It specifies CASNEDRDTEAFF. Full variable domain (missing parts from reference TRBV2 and TRBJ1-1): EPEVTQTPSHQVTQMGQEVILRCVPISNHLYFYWYRQILGQKVEFLVSFYNNEISEKSEIFDDQFSVERPDGSNFTLKIRSTKLEDSAMYFCASNEDRDTEAFFGQGTRLTVV.

This clone was counted only a few times. V usage is TRBV6-5 and J usage is TRBJ2-5; tentatively, D is TRBD1 (8 bases). Germline CDR1 and CDR2: MNHEY and SVGAGI. This CDR3 is built from 15 residues. Trimming took 2 bases from V and 5 from J, leaving 15 bases between them. CDR3 region: CASSYKDREGETQYF. As DNA, the CDR3 is TGTGCCAGCAGTTACAAGGACAGGGAGGGGGAGACCCAGTACTTC.

The CDR3 loop is CASSLQGSGNTIYF. The CDR3 DNA sequence: TGTGCCAGTAGCTTACAGGGCTCTGGAAACACCATATATTTT. The chain carries TRBV19 and TRBJ1-3; TRBD1 might be the D (6 bases). CDR3 length: 14 residues. In germline, CDR1 is LNHDA, CDR2 SQIVND (reference sequence). V lost 6 bases and J lost 0, with 9 bases in between.

The rearrangement joins TRBV28 to TRBJ2-1, with D possibly TRBD2 on 6 matching bases. The V and J ends lost 3 bases and 2 bases respectively, with 14 bases between them. This CDR3 contains 16 residues. Germline V gene sequence: CDR1 MDHEN, CDR2 SYDVKM. The CDR3 DNA reads as TGTGCCAGCAGTTTTTTTGGAGGGTACACCTACAATGAGCAGTTCTTC. Amino acid sequence: CASSFFGGYTYNEQFF.

The rearrangement links TRBV6-1 to TRBJ2-7, with TRBD1 as a possible D gene (5 bases). The germline V and J ends were trimmed by 6 bases and 3 bases, with 9 bases remaining between them. CDR3 size: 12 residues. Germline CDR1 and CDR2: MNHNS and SASEGT. The CDR3, as DNA: TGTGCCAGCAGAGTTCAGGGCTACGAGCAGTACTTC. As protein: CASRVQGYEQYF.

This clone was detected a few times. This chain joins TRBV11-2 and TRBJ2-7; 8 bases are shared with TRBD2. The ends lost 5 bases at V and 5 bases at J; junction bases unmatched: 8. The CDR3 loop spans 14 amino acids. Looked up from germline, CDR1 is SGHAT and CDR2 is FQNNGV. The CDR3 region has the DNA TGTGCCAGCAGCCCAGACTGGACTAGCCACGAGCAGTACTTC. Its translation is CASSPDWTSHEQYF.

This chain connects TRBV5-1 to TRBJ2-5; unclear D gene. This CDR3 has 14 amino acids. The germline CDR1 and CDR2 sequences are SGHRS and YFSETQ. The V gene lost 6 bases and the J gene lost 0 bases, with 12 bases spanning the gap. CDR3 coding DNA: TGCGCCAGCACCCCCGGACGGAACCAAGAGACCCAGTACTTC. Amino acid sequence: CASTPGRNQETQYF.

CDR3 protein: CASSQATSGGWSSYNEQFF. DNA for the CDR3: TGCGCCAGCAGCCAGGCGACTAGCGGGGGATGGTCCTCCTACAATGAGCAGTTCTTC. The V gene is TRBV4-1, the J gene TRBJ2-1, with 12 bases matching TRBD2. The CDR3 totals 19 residues. V dropped 3 bases and J dropped 0; count of bases not matched to a gene: 9. CDR1 MGHRA and CDR2 YSYEKL come from the germline V gene.